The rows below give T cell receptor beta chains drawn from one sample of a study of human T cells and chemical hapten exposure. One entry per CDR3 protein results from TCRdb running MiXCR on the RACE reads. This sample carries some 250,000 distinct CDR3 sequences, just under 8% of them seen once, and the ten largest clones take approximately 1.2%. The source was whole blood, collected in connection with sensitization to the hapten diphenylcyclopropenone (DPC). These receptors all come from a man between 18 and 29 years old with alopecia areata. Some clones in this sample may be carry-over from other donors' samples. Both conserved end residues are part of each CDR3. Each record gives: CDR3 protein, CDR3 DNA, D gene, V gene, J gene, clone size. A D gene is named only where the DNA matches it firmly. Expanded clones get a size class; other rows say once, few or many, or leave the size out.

CASNLAGRDGYTF,TGTGCCAGCAATCTAGCAGGGAGGGATGGCTACACCTTC,-,TRBV6-2/TRBV6-3,TRBJ1-2,-
CAITIGNEQFF,TGTGCCATCACCATTGGCAATGAGCAGTTCTTC,-,TRBV10-3,TRBJ2-1,few
CASSYARRDEQFF,TGTGCCAGCAGTTACGCCCGCCGCGATGAGCAGTTCTTC,-,TRBV6-5,TRBJ2-1,-
CASSWELYEQYF,TGTGCCAGCAGTTGGGAGTTGTACGAGCAGTACTTC,-,TRBV28,TRBJ2-7,-
CASSLTAGGSGYGYTF,TGTGCCAGCAGCTTAACAGCAGGGGGCAGTGGTTATGGCTACACCTTC,TRBD1,TRBV7-3,TRBJ1-2,few
CANSLQAGGGSETQYF,TGTGCCAACAGTTTACAAGCGGGGGGAGGAAGCGAGACCCAGTACTTC,TRBD2,TRBV12-3/TRBV12-4,TRBJ2-5,few
CASSLTPDRETQYF,TGTGCCAGCAGCTTAACCCCGGATAGGGAGACCCAGTACTTC,-,TRBV7-3,TRBJ2-5,few
CASSLPRTLTDTQYF,TGTGCCAGCAGCTTACCGCGGACCCTCACAGATACGCAGTATTTT,-,TRBV7-8,TRBJ2-3,-
CSVRLPGNEFF,TGCAGCGTTCGTCTCCCGGGTAATGAGTTCTTC,-,TRBV29-1,TRBJ2-1,-
CASSVQGALTEAFF,TGTGCCAGCAGCGTACAGGGCGCCCTCACTGAAGCTTTCTTT,-,TRBV7-2,TRBJ1-1,-
CASSFPDGALATNEKLFF,TGTGCCAGCAGCTTCCCCGACGGGGCCCTTGCAACTAATGAAAAACTGTTTTTT,-,TRBV7-9,TRBJ1-4,many
CASSIGLGYTF,TGTGCCAGTAGTATAGGTCTTGGCTACACCTTC,-,TRBV19,TRBJ1-2,few
CASSLVGGPQHF,TGTGCCAGCAGCTTAGTTGGGGGGCCCCAGCATTTT,-,TRBV7-9,TRBJ1-5,many
CASSLEGSSPLHF,TGTGCCAGCAGCTTAGAAGGTAGTTCACCCCTCCACTTT,-,TRBV7-8,TRBJ1-6,-
CASSLISTSGSTDTQYF,TGTGCCAGCAGCTTAATCTCGACTAGCGGAAGCACAGATACGCAGTATTTT,TRBD2,TRBV7-2,TRBJ2-3,few
CSVTGSLLQETQYF,TGCAGTGTGACAGGGTCCCTCCTCCAAGAGACCCAGTACTTC,TRBD1,TRBV29-1,TRBJ2-5,few
CASSPPDRVYYGYTF,TGTGCCAGCAGCCCCCCGGACAGGGTCTACTATGGCTACACCTTC,TRBD1,TRBV7-9,TRBJ1-2,few
CSVVEGETQYF,TGCAGCGTTGTGGAGGGGGAGACCCAGTACTTC,-,TRBV29-1,TRBJ2-5,many
CASSPGTGTSYEQYF,TGCGCCAGCAGCCCCGGGACAGGGACCTCGTACGAGCAGTACTTC,TRBD1,TRBV10-2,TRBJ2-7,-
CSVRAGPYEQYF,TGCAGCGTTAGGGCAGGGCCCTACGAGCAGTACTTC,-,TRBV29-1,TRBJ2-7,-
CSVEDGTGGGTDTQYF,TGCAGCGTTGAAGATGGGACAGGGGGCGGCACAGATACGCAGTATTTT,TRBD1,TRBV29-1,TRBJ2-3,many
CASSHLKYRTGELFF,TGTGCCAGCAGCCACCTAAAATACAGGACCGGGGAGCTGTTTTTT,-,TRBV6-2/TRBV6-3,TRBJ2-2,-
CASSLASIRQTGNTIYF,TGCGCCAGCAGCTTGGCCTCAATCCGGCAAACTGGAAACACCATATATTTT,-,TRBV5-1,TRBJ1-3,few
CASSLDGRSYGYTF,TGTGCCAGCAGCTTAGACGGGCGCAGCTATGGCTACACCTTC,-,TRBV7-9,TRBJ1-2,few
CASSPQGAGLADTQYF,TGTGCCAGCAGCCCTCAGGGGGCAGGTCTTGCAGATACGCAGTATTTT,TRBD1,TRBV9,TRBJ2-3,-
CASSLMFRETQYF,TGTGCCAGCAGTTTAATGTTTCGAGAGACCCAGTACTTC,-,TRBV12-3/TRBV12-4,TRBJ2-5,many
CASSYGTGETQYF,TGTGCCAGCAGTTACGGGACTGGGGAGACCCAGTACTTC,-,TRBV6-6,TRBJ2-5,many
CASSYSPPEAFF,TGTGCCAGCAGTTACTCTCCGCCTGAAGCTTTCTTT,-,TRBV6-6,TRBJ1-1,-